The present T cell receptor beta chain was sequenced within a study of control samples from healthy donors and cancer patients. The V and J ends lost 5 bases and 1 base respectively, with 12 bases between them. This CDR3 comprises 15 residues. Germline loops: CDR1 MNHEY, CDR2 SVGAGI. Profiled with immunoSEQ multiplex PCR; TCRdb holds only in-frame clones, not every one. The sample includes roughly 120,000 clones, around 89% of them seen just once. This sequence was found in a woman aged 50 to 60 in good health. The specimen was blood. The rearrangement links TRBV6-5 to TRBJ1-5, with D unresolved. CDR3 bases: TGTGCCAGCAGTCCCACGTTTCCCAGCAATCAGCCCCAGCATTTT. Translating it yields CASSPTFPSNQPQHF.